This T cell receptor (beta chain) is from a study of vaccination effects on CD4 cells after COVID-19. The repertoire was sequenced with immunoSEQ multiplex PCR; TCRdb's copy has only in-frame clones and lacks some. The sample yields tens of thousands of clones, around 78% seen once. Regarding this clone: Antigen specificity is unknown.

Study-wide findings and caveats: In the study, convalescent patients were few, and early post-infection timepoints were absent. Of the vaccine-induced clones from healthy vaccinees, merely 1 of 255 recognized common cold coronaviruses as well.

After expansion with viral peptide pools in the ViraFEST assay, antigen-specific CD4+ T cells were sequenced. Cultured cells yielded isolated CD4+ T cells after 10 days. Nucleocapsid antibody tests were negative, and the vaccine recipients had no prior SARS-CoV-2 infection. The culture medium for some 2 million PBMC per well included roughly 10 IU/ml IL-2 and about 9.9 ug/ml peptides. The V and J ends lost 0 bases and 3 bases respectively, with 15 bases between them. The CDR3 is made up of 16 amino acids. The germline gives CDR1 LGHNA, CDR2 YNFKEQ. The sample here was CD4+ T cells from PBMCs cultured with HCoV-OC43 spike peptides, taken before COVID-19 vaccination. Subset meaning: HCoV-OC43 spike overlapping peptide pool stimulation. The chain joins TRBV4-2 to TRBJ2-7; D is perhaps TRBD2 (6 bases). The receptor was isolated from a human donor who received a COVID-19 vaccine. CDR3 nucleotide sequence: TGTGCCAGCAGCCAAGAAGGGAGCGGGCTAGTCTACGAGCAGTACTTC. This sequence encodes CASSQEGSGLVYEQYF.